The 28 T cell receptor beta chains listed next were all sequenced from one sample in a study of human T cells and chemical hapten exposure. MiXCR was run by TCRdb on the RACE reads, yielding one entry per CDR3 protein. The sample records roughly 130,000 distinct CDR3 sequences, roughly 9% being singletons. As to time point: healthy volunteer bleed at 2 weeks. The template was total RNA from unfractionated whole blood. Specimen: whole blood. The source is a male donor in good health. Some clones in this sample may be carry-over from other donors' samples.

This clonotype turned up a few times. CDR3 nucleotides: TGTGCCAGCAGTCCACGAGGTTCAGGGGGGGATGGCTACACCTTC. This codes for CASSPRGSGGDGYTF. The chain couples TRBV12-3 or TRBV12-4 to TRBJ1-2; TRBD1 agrees at 7 bases. The CDR3 loop spans 15 amino acids. The junction had 12 bases not matched to a gene; V was cut back by 5 bases and J by 6 bases.

This clonotype has more than one count but fewer than ten. In nucleotides, the CDR3 is TGTGCCAGCAGTTCACCGGGACAGGGGCGAGACACTGAAGCTTTCTTT. This codes for CASSSPGQGRDTEAFF. The chain joins TRBV12-3 or TRBV12-4 to TRBJ1-1; TRBD1 matches 10 bases. This CDR3 is 16 amino acids long. V dropped 4 bases and J dropped 3; count of bases not matched to a gene: 8.

This clonotype was detected a few times. The CDR3 is CASSDRGRGYYGYTF. The CDR3 coding sequence is TGTGCCAGCAGTGATCGGGGCAGGGGATACTATGGCTACACCTTC. The V call is TRBV2, the J call TRBJ1-2; possible D gene TRBD1, 6 bases. Germline V gene sequence: CDR1 SNHLY, CDR2 FYNNEI. The CDR3 loop spans 15 amino acids. V lost 3 bases, J lost 3 bases, and 14 bases lay in between.

The chain recombines TRBV5-1 with TRBJ2-1, with 14 bases that match TRBD2. Germline lookup yields CDR1 SGHRS and CDR2 YFSETQ. The CDR3 spans 17 residues. J was trimmed by 8 bases and V by 6 bases; bases with no gene match: 13. The CDR3 here is CASKWFATSGGGDEQFF. The CDR3 DNA is TGCGCCAGCAAATGGTTTGCGACTAGCGGGGGGGGAGATGAGCAGTTCTTC.

J is TRBJ2-5 and V is TRBV12-3 or TRBV12-4, with D possibly being TRBD2 (5 bases). This CDR3 has 18 amino acids. The V end lost 3 bases, the J end lost 6 bases, and 26 bases lay between the germline ends. The DNA for the CDR3 is TGTGCCAGCAGTTTCGCGAGAGTTGGACTTAGCATCGGGAAGACCCAGTACTTC. As protein: CASSFARVGLSIGKTQYF.

This clonotype showed up just a few times. The chain employs TRBV20-1 and TRBJ2-1, with D maybe TRBD2 (6 bases). Germline values: CDR1 DFQATT, CDR2 SNEGSKA (reference sequence). Trimming cost V 3 bases and J 2 bases, with 11 bases left between them. The CDR3 length is 14 residues. CDR3 loop: CSASRAGPYNEQFF. In DNA form, the CDR3 reads TGCAGTGCTAGTCGTGCGGGGCCCTACAATGAGCAGTTCTTC.

The chain carries TRBV10-3 and TRBJ1-5; 9 nucleotides match TRBD1. The germline gives CDR1 ENHRY, CDR2 SYGVKD. Germline trimming cut 0 bases from V and 7 bases from J; bases unmatched to any gene: 7. The CDR3 has 16 residues. The CDR3 DNA reads as TGTGCCATCAGTGAGTCGGGGACAGGGACTTGGCAGCCCCAGCATTTT. It translates to CAISESGTGTWQPQHF.

The chain uses TRBV5-1 and TRBJ2-7; 8 bases agree with TRBD2. Germline V gives CDR1 SGHRS, CDR2 YFSETQ. The CDR3 extends over 14 amino acids. V shed 0 bases and J 5 bases; nucleotides not matched to a gene: 4. CDR3 coding DNA: TGCGCCAGCAGCTTGGGGACTAGCATCCACGAGCAGTACTTC. Translated, it gives CASSLGTSIHEQYF.

This clonotype was seen a few times. The rearrangement joins TRBV3-1 to TRBJ2-5; tentatively, D is TRBD2 (6 bases). Germline CDR1 is LGHDT and CDR2 is YNNKEL (reference sequence). There are 17 residues in the CDR3. V was trimmed by 0 bases and J by 4 bases, leaving 18 bases between them. The CDR3 protein is CASSQDEVRERRETQYF. DNA for the CDR3: TGTGCCAGCAGCCAAGACGAGGTACGGGAGAGGCGAGAGACCCAGTACTTC.

With regard to this clonotype: This may be a read error: a much more frequent sequence differs by one nucleotide. This CDR3 reads CSVEGLDSGGVYNEQFF. CDR3 DNA sequence: TGCAGCGTTGAAGGTCTCGATAGCGGGGGGGTTTACAATGAGCAGTTCTTC. This chain links TRBV29-1 with TRBJ2-1; 11 nucleotides match TRBD2. Trimming took 1 base from V and 4 from J; bases not matched to a gene: 9. This CDR3 is 17 amino acids long. Looked up from germline, CDR1 is SQVTM and CDR2 is ANQGSEA.

As DNA, the CDR3 is TGTGCCATCAGTGACCAGACGAACACCGGGGAGCTGTTTTTT. This translates into CAISDQTNTGELFF. The rearrangement uses TRBV10-3 and TRBJ2-2; D not resolved. The CDR3 consists of 14 residues. CDR1 ENHRY and CDR2 SYGVKD come from the germline V gene. The germline V and J ends were trimmed by 3 bases and 0 bases, with 5 bases remaining between them.

V is TRBV27 and J is TRBJ2-3; D may correspond to TRBD1 or TRBD2 (5 bases each). The germline V and J ends were trimmed by 2 bases and 2 bases, with 14 bases remaining between them. CDR1 is MNHEY and CDR2 is SMNVEV in the germline V gene (reference sequence). The CDR3 sequence is 16 residues long. The CDR3 bases are TGTGCCAGCAGTTTAGGGACCGTTTCCTTCACAGATACGCAGTATTTT. Translation gives CASSLGTVSFTDTQYF.

This clonotype appeared many times. The chain combines TRBV27 with TRBJ2-1; weak D call: TRBD2 (6 bases). The CDR3 extends over 16 amino acids. Trimming removed 6 bases from V and 0 bases from J, with 15 bases in between. Germline CDR1 and CDR2: MNHEY and SMNVEV (reference sequence). The CDR3 coding sequence is TGTGCCAGCAGCCGGGGTGCGGGGAACTCCTACAATGAGCAGTTCTTC. It specifies CASSRGAGNSYNEQFF.

This clonotype was counted at least ten times. The chain couples TRBV12-3 or TRBV12-4 to TRBJ2-7; TRBD1 matches at 7 bases. The CDR3 has 12 residues. V dropped 5 bases and J dropped 4; count of bases not matched to a gene: 2. CDR3 amino acids: CASSTGQYEQYF. The DNA of the CDR3 is TGTGCCAGCAGTACGGGACAGTACGAGCAGTACTTC.

The chain uses TRBV20-1 and TRBJ2-7; 11 positions agree with TRBD2. This CDR3 has 15 residues. Germline V gives CDR1 DFQATT, CDR2 SNEGSKA (reference sequence). V trimming: 3 bases; J trimming: 0 bases; junction bases outside the gene matches: 4. CDR3 amino acids: CSARSGTSGSYEQYF. The CDR3 nucleotides are TGCAGTGCTAGGTCCGGGACTAGCGGCTCCTACGAGCAGTACTTC.

The chain employs TRBV29-1 and TRBJ2-7; D is unclear. The V end was cut by 4 bases, the J end by 7 bases, with 8 bases between. The germline V gene has CDR1 SQVTM and CDR2 ANQGSEA. This CDR3 has 10 amino acids. The CDR3 sequence: CSVGHREQYF. CDR3 nucleotides: TGCAGCGTTGGACATCGAGAGCAGTACTTC.

This clonotype was counted ten times or more. This chain links TRBV7-9 with TRBJ2-7, with a possible D match to TRBD2 (5 bases). The CDR3 is made up of 14 amino acids. Trimming left V 4 bases short and J 3 bases short, with 13 bases between. Germline CDR1 SEHNR, CDR2 FQNEAQ (reference sequence). The CDR3 region is CASSSPRGIYEQYF. CDR3 nucleotide sequence: TGTGCCAGCAGCTCGCCTCGAGGGATCTACGAGCAGTACTTC.

This clonotype was detected only a few times. V is TRBV12-5 and J is TRBJ2-7; a possible D gene is TRBD2 (5 bases). Deletions cut 6 bases from V and 5 bases from J, with 20 bases between. The germline V gene has CDR1 LGHNT and CDR2 FRNRAP. This CDR3 has 15 residues. The CDR3 region is CASGQLEGVVDEQYF. Written as DNA, the CDR3 is TGTGCTAGTGGACAACTTGAGGGAGTCGTGGACGAGCAGTACTTC.

This sequence joins TRBV3-1 and TRBJ1-2, with 9 nucleotides matching TRBD1. The trim removed 0 bases at V and 2 bases at J, leaving 1 base unmatched. The CDR3 length is 15 residues. Germline CDR1 reads LGHDT; CDR2 reads YNNKEL (reference sequence). The CDR3 region has the DNA TGTGCCAGCAGCCAAGAGGGGACAGGGAACTATGGCTACACCTTC. Translated, it gives CASSQEGTGNYGYTF.

The chain couples TRBV5-1 to TRBJ2-7; 9 positions agree with TRBD1. Per the germline V gene, CDR1 is SGHRS and CDR2 is YFSETQ. After removal of 6 bases from V and 3 bases from J, the junction contained 4 bases not matched to a gene. The CDR3 covers 13 residues. The CDR3 DNA reads as TGCGCCAGCACTACAGGGGGCGACTACGAGCAGTACTTC. Encoded protein: CASTTGGDYEQYF.

Concerning this clonotype itself: Likely a read error: the CDR3 ends without its conserved phenylalanine or tryptophan. V and J are TRBV12-3 or TRBV12-4 and TRBJ2-2; 7 bases align to TRBD2. Losses at the gene ends were 7 bases for V and 1 base for J; bases not matched to a gene: 18. The CDR3 is 19 residues long. CDR3 amino acids: CASTTRGAGGSLNTGELFI. CDR3 DNA: TGTGCCAGCACCACCCGAGGCGCCGGGGGGTCTTTGAACACCGGGGAGCTGTTTATT.

This clonotype was detected a few times. V is TRBV6-1 and J is TRBJ1-4; a possible D gene is TRBD1 (6 bases). The CDR3 runs to 17 residues. Germline V gives CDR1 MNHNS, CDR2 SASEGT. V lost 7 bases, J lost 2 bases, and 20 bases lay in between. The CDR3 nucleotides read TGTGCCAGCACGTCAAAGGGGGGGCGGTCCACTAATGAAAAACTGTTTTTT. Protein sequence: CASTSKGGRSTNEKLFF.

The rearrangement uses TRBV5-1 and TRBJ1-4; TRBD1 matches 10 bases. Per germline, CDR1 SGHRS and CDR2 YFSETQ. V shed 5 bases and J 6 bases; nucleotides not matched to a gene: 10. This CDR3 has 16 residues. In DNA form, the CDR3 reads TGCGCCAGCAGAGCTGGACAGGGGGTCCGGTATGAAAAACTGTTTTTT. This encodes CASRAGQGVRYEKLFF. The full variable domain, in which reference TRBV5-1 and TRBJ1-4 provide the parts outside the CDR3, is KAGVTQTPRYLIKTRGQQVTLSCSPISGHRSVSWYQQTPGQGLQFLFEYFSETQRNKGNFPGRFSGRQFSNSRSEMNVSTLELGDSALYLCASRAGQGVRYEKLFFGSGTQLSVL.

The chain has TRBV7-2 and TRBJ2-3, with D possibly called TRBD1 or TRBD2 (5 bases each). CDR1 and CDR2 from the germline V gene are SGHTA and FQGNSA. The CDR3 consists of 16 residues. V was trimmed by 0 bases and J by 4 bases, leaving 14 bases between them. The CDR3 loop is CASSLASGSRADTQYF. The CDR3 bases are TGTGCCAGCAGCTTAGCGTCAGGGAGCAGGGCAGATACGCAGTATTTT.

This clonotype occurred many times. The chain has TRBV7-9 and TRBJ1-1, with a possible D match to TRBD1 (6 bases). This CDR3 has 13 residues. V gave up 4 bases and J gave up 0 bases, with 6 bases separating them. Per germline, CDR1 SEHNR and CDR2 FQNEAQ (reference sequence). In nucleotides, the CDR3 is TGTGCCAGCAGCTGGACAGTGAACACTGAAGCTTTCTTT. Translating gives CASSWTVNTEAFF.

This clonotype has at least ten counts. This chain joins TRBV6-6 and TRBJ1-1; D not certain. This CDR3 has 13 amino acids. V lost 5 bases, J lost 3 bases, and 10 bases lay in between. The germline V gene encodes CDR1 MNHNY and CDR2 SVGAGI (reference sequence). The CDR3 DNA sequence: TGTGCCAGCAGTAACGGAGATTACACTGAAGCTTTCTTT. This gives the protein CASSNGDYTEAFF.

Concerning this clonotype itself: Being one base from a much bigger clone, this may be a read error. The chain links TRBV29-1 to TRBJ1-1; maybe TRBD1 (6 bases). Germline V CDR1 and CDR2: SQVTM, ANQGSEA. This CDR3 is 10 amino acids long. This CDR3 is CSVEHRGASF. CDR3 DNA sequence: TGCAGCGTTGAACATCGGGGGGCTTCCTTT.

The rearrangement links TRBV7-9 to TRBJ1-6, with D tentatively TRBD1 (6 bases). Germline CDR1 reads SEHNR; CDR2 reads FQNEAQ (reference sequence). The CDR3 is made up of 16 amino acids. V gave up 3 bases and J gave up 6 bases, with 15 bases separating them. CDR3 bases: TGTGCCAGCAGCTTCACTCAGGGGCTAGGTAATTCACCCCTCCACTTT. Protein sequence: CASSFTQGLGNSPLHF. The full variable domain, in which reference TRBV7-9 and TRBJ1-6 provide the parts outside the CDR3, is DTGVSQNPRHKITKRGQNVTFRCDPISEHNRLYWYRQTLGQGPEFLTYFQNEAQLEKSRLLSDRFSAERPKGSFSTLEIQRTEQGDSAMYLCASSFTQGLGNSPLHFGNGTRLTVT.